This T cell receptor (beta chain) was identified in a study of T cells after yellow fever vaccination. Whole-study findings and limits: Overall, a small share of clonotypes was seen in both CD4 and CD8 compartments. Most primary-vaccination clones reappeared after the booster (approximately 96% CD4, 85% to 90% CD8).

As for this clonotype: The antigen remains unidentified.

TCRdb reanalysed the 5' RACE reads using MiXCR and keeps one entry per CDR3 protein. This sample has about 340,000 distinct CDR3 sequences, with 8.5% to 10% found just once. The V end was cut by 1 base, the J end by 8 bases, with 13 bases between. Germline CDR1 is SGDLS and CDR2 is YYNGEE. The CDR3 is 13 residues long. The TCR comes from a man aged 18-30 years who received the YFV17D yellow fever vaccine. This chain connects TRBV9 to TRBJ2-7, with D possibly TRBD2 on 6 matching bases. This specimen consisted of PBMCs, obtained on the day of the first yellow fever vaccination. The CDR3 reads CASSVKDGGKQYF. The CDR3 coding sequence is TGTGCCAGCAGCGTAAAGGATGGGGGGAAGCAGTACTTC.